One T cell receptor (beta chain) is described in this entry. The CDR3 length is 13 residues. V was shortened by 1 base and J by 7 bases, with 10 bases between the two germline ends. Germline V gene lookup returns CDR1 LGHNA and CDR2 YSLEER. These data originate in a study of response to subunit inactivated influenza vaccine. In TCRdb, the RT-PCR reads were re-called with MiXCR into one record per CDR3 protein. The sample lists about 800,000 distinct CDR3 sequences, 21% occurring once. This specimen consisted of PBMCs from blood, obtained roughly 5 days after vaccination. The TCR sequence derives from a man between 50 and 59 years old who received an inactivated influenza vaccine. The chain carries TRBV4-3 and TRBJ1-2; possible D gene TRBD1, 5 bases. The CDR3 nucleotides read TGCGCCAGCAGCCAAGCCCACGGGGCTGGCTACACCTTC. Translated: CASSQAHGAGYTF.